This TCR beta chain appears in the sequencing data of a study of T cell responses to AZD1222 COVID-19 vaccine. Findings and limits, study-wide: Repertoire sampling happened only post peak T cell response. The donor group comprised mostly white British people and more females; the analysis possibly underestimated clonal diversity. Reports indicate that nearly half of spike-specific TCRs are directed at unmutated variant regions.

The V gene's germline CDR1 is SNHLY and CDR2 FYNNEI. V shed 5 bases and J 13 bases; nucleotides not matched to a gene: 3. CDR3 length: 11 residues. Clones were read by immunoSEQ multiplex PCR, and TCRdb kept only the in-frame ones, dropping some. The sample has 140,000 to 150,000 clones; 70% to 90% are singletons. Comments on this clone: Its target is not known.

Sequences were derived from peripheral blood, sampled on day 0 of AZD1222 vaccination. This chain joins TRBV2 and TRBJ2-1, with 9 nucleotides matching TRBD2. The TCR sequence derives from an adult in good health. This chain's CDR3 is CASSRGLAQFF. The CDR3 DNA follows: TGTGCCAGCAGTCGGGGACTAGCTCAGTTCTTC.